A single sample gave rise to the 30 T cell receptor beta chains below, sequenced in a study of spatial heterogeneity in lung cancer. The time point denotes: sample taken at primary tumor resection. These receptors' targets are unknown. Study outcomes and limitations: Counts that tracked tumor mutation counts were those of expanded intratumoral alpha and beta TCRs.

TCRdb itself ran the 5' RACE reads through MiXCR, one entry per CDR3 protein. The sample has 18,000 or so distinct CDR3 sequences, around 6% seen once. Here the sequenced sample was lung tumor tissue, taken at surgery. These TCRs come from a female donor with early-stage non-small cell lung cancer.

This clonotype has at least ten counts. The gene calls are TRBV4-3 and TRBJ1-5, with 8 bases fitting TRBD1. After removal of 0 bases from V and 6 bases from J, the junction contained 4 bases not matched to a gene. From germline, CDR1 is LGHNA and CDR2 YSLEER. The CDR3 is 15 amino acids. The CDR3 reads CASSQDYQGAQPQHF. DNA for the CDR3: TGCGCCAGCAGCCAAGATTACCAGGGGGCTCAGCCCCAGCATTTT.

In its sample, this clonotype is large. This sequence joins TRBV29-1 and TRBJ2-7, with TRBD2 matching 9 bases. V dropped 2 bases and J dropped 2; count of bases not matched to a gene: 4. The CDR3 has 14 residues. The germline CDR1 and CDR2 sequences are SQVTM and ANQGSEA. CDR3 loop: CSVESSSGTYEQYF. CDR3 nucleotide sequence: TGCAGCGTTGAATCCTCTAGCGGGACCTACGAGCAGTACTTC.

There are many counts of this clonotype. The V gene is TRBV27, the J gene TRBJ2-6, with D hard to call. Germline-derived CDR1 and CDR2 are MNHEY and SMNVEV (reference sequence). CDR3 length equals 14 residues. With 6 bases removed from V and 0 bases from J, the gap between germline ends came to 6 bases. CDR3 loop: CASRLNSGANVLTF. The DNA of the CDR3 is TGTGCCAGCAGATTAAACTCTGGGGCCAACGTCCTGACTTTC.

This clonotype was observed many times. The CDR3 protein is CASIGDEETQYF. The CDR3 DNA reads as TGTGCCAGCATTGGAGATGAAGAGACCCAGTACTTC. The rearrangement uses TRBV28 and TRBJ2-5; D is unclear. CDR1 is MDHEN, CDR2 SYDVKM, per germline. Trimming cost V 7 bases and J 3 bases, with 9 bases left between them. The CDR3 totals 12 residues.

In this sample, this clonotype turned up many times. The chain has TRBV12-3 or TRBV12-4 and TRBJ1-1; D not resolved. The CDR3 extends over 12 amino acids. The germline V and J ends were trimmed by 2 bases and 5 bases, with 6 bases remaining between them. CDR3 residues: CASSLMGTEAFF. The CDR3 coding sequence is TGTGCCAGCAGTTTAATGGGGACTGAAGCTTTCTTT.

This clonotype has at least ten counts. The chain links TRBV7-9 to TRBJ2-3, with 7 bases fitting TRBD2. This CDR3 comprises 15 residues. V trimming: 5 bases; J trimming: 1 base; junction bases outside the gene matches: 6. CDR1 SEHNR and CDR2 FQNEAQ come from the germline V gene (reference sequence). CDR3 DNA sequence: TGTGCCAGCAGCACCGGGGGGTCAGGCACAGATACGCAGTATTTT. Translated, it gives CASSTGGSGTDTQYF.

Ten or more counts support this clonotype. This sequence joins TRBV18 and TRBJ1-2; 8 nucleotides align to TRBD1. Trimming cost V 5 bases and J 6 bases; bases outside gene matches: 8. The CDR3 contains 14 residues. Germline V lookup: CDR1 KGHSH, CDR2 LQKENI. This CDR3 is CASSAGQGADGYTF. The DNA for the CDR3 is TGTGCCAGCTCAGCCGGACAGGGTGCCGATGGCTACACCTTC.

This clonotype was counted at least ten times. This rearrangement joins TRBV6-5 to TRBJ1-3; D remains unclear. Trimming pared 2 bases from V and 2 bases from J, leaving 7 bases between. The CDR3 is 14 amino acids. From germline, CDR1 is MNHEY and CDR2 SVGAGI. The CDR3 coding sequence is TGTGCCAGCAGTTACGGCCTCCCTGGAAACACCATATATTTT. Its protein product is CASSYGLPGNTIYF.

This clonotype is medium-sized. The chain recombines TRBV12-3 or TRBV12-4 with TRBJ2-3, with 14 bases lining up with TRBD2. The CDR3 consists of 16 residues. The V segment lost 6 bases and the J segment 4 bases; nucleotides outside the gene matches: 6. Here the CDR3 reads CASRPGTSGSSDTQYF. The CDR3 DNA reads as TGTGCCAGCAGACCCGGGACTAGCGGGAGTTCAGATACGCAGTATTTT.

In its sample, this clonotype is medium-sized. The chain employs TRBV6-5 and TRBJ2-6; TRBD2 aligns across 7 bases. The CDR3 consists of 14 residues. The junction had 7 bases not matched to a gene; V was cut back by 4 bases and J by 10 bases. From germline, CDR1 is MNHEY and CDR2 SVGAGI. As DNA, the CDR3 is TGTGCCAGCAGTTGGGGAGACGGGGGGAACGTCCTGACTTTC. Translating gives CASSWGDGGNVLTF.

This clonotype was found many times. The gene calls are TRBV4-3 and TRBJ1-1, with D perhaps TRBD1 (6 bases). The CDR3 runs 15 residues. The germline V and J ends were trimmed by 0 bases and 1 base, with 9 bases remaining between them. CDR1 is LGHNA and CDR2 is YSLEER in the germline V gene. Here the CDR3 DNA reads TGCGCCAGCAGCCAAGAGGGCAGGGGGAACACTGAAGCTTTCTTT. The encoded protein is CASSQEGRGNTEAFF.

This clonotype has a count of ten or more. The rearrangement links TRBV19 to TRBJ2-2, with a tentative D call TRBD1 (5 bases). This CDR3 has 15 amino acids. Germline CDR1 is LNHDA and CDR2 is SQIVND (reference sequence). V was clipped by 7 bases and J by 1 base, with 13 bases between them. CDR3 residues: CASTPVGENTGELFF. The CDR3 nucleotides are TGTGCCAGTACCCCCGTAGGGGAGAACACCGGGGAGCTGTTTTTT.

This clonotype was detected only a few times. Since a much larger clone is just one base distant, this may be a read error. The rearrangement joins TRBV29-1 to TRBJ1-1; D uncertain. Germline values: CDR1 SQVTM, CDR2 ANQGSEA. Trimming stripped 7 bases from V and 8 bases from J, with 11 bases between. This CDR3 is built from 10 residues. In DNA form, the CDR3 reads TGCAGCGCAGAGTCCGTCGAAGCTTTCTTT. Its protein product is CSAESVEAFF. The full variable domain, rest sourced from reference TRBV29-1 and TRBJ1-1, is SAVISQKPSRDICQRGTSLTIQCQVDSQVTMMFWYRQQPGQSLTLIATANQGSEATYESGFVIDKFPISRPNLTFSTLTVSNMSPEDSSIYLCSAESVEAFFGQGTRLTVV.

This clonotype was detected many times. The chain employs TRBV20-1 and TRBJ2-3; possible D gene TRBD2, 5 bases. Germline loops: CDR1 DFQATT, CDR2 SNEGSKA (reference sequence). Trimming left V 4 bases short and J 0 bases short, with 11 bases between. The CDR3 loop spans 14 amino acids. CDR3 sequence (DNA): TGCAGTGCTACTAGCCGCACTAGCACAGATACGCAGTATTTT. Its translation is CSATSRTSTDTQYF.

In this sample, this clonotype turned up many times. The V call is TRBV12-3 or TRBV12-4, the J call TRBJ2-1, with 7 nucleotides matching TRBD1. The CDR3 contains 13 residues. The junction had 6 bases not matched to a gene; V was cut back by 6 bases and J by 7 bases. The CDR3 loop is CASRPNRGNEQFF. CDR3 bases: TGTGCCAGCAGGCCTAACAGGGGAAATGAGCAGTTCTTC.

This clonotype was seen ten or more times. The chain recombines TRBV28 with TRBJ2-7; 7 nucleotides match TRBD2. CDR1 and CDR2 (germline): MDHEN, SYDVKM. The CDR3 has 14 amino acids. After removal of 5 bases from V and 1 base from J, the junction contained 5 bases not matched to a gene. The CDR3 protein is CASSPGLLSYEQYF. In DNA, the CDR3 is TGTGCCAGCAGTCCGGGACTACTTTCCTACGAGCAGTACTTC.

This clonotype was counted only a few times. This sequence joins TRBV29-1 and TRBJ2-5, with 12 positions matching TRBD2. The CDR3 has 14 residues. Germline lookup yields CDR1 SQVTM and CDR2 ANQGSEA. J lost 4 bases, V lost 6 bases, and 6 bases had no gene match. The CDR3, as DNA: TGCAGCGTGAGACTAGCGGGAGTACGAGAGACCCAGTACTTC. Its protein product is CSVRLAGVRETQYF.

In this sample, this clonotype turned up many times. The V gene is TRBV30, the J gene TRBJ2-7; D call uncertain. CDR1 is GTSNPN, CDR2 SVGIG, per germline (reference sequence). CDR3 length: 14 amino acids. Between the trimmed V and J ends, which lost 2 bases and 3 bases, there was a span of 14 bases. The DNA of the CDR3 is TGTGCCTGGAGTCCTTGGAGTTCCCACTACGAGCAGTACTTC. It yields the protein CAWSPWSSHYEQYF.

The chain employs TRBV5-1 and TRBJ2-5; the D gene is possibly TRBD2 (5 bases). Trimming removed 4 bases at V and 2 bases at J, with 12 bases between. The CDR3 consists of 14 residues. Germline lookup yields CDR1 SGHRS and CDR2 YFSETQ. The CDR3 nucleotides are TGCGCCAGCAGCGGATCGGGAAGTCAAGAGACCCAGTACTTC. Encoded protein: CASSGSGSQETQYF.

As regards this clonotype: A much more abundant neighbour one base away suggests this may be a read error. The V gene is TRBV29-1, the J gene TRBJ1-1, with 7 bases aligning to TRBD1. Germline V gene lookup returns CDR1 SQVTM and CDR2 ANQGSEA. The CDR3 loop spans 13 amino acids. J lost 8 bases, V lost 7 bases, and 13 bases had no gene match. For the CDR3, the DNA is TGCAGCGCAAAGGGACAGTGGGGAGCGGAAGCTTTCTTT. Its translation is CSAKGQWGAEAFF.

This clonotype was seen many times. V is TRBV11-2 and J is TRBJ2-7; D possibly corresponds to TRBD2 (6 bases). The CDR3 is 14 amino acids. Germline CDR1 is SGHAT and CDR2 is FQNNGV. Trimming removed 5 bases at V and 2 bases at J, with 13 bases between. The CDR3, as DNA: TGTGCCAGCAGCCGTCGACTAGAAACCTACGAGCAGTACTTC. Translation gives CASSRRLETYEQYF.

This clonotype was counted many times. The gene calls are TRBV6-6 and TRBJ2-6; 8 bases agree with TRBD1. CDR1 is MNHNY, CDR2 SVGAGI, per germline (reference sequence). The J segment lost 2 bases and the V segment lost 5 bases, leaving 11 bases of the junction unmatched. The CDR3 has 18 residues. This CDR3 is CASSNQTGVAPGANVLTF. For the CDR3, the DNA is TGTGCCAGCAGTAACCAGACAGGGGTGGCGCCTGGGGCCAACGTCCTGACTTTC.

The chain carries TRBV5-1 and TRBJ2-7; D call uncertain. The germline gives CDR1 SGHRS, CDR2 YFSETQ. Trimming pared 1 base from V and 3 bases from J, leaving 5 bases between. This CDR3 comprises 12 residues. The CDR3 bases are TGCGCCAGCAGCTTGAAGGACTACGAGCAGTACTTC. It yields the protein CASSLKDYEQYF.

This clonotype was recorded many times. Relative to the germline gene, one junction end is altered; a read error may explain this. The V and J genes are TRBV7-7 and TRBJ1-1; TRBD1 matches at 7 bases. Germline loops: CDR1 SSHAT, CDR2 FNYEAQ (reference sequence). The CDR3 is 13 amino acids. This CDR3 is CASSLDGDSEAFF. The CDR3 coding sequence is TGTGCTAGCAGCTTAGACGGGGACAGTGAAGCTTTCTTT.

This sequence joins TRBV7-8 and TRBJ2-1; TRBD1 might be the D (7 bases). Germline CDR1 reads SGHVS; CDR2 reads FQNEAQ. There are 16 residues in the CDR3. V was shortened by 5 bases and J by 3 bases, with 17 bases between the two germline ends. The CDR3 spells CASSAYRQGGYNEQFF. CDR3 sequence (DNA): TGTGCCAGCAGCGCCTACCGACAGGGAGGCTACAATGAGCAGTTCTTC.

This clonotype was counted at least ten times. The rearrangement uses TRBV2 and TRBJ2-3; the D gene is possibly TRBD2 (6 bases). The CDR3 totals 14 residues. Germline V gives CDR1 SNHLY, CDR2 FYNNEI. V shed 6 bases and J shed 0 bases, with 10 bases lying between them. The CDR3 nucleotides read TGTGCCAGCAGAGGCGGGATTAGCACAGATACGCAGTATTTT. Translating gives CASRGGISTDTQYF. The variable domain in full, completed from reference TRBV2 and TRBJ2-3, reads EPEVTQTPSHQVTQMGQEVILRCVPISNHLYFYWYRQILGQKVEFLVSFYNNEISEKSEIFDDQFSVERPDGSNFTLKIRSTKLEDSAMYFCASRGGISTDTQYFGPGTRLTVL.

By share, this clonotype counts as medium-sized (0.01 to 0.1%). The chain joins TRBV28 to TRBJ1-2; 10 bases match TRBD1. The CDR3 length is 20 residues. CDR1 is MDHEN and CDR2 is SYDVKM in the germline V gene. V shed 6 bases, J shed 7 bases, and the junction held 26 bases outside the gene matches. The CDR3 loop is CASSFFDGRDRGRHIGGYTF. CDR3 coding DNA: TGTGCCAGCAGCTTCTTCGACGGGCGGGACAGGGGTCGTCATATAGGTGGCTACACCTTC.

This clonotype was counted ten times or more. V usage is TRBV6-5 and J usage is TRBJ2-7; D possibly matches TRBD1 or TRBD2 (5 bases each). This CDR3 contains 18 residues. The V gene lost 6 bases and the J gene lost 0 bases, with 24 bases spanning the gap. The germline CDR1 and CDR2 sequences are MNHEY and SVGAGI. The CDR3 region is CASSLGSSGTMSSYEQYF. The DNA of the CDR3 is TGTGCCAGCAGCCTGGGATCCTCCGGGACGATGAGCTCCTACGAGCAGTACTTC.

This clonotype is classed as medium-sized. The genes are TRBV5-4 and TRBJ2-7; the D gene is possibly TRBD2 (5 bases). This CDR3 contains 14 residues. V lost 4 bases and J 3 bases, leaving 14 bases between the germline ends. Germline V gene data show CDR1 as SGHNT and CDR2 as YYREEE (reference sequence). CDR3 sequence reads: CASSKGYGVYEQYF. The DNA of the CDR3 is TGTGCCAGCAGCAAAGGATACGGGGTCTACGAGCAGTACTTC.

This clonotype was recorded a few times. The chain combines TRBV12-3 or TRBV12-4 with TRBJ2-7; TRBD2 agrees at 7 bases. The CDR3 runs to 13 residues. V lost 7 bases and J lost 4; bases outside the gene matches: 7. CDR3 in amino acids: CASTSSGGYEQYF. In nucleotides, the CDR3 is TGTGCCAGCACATCCTCCGGGGGGTACGAGCAGTACTTC.